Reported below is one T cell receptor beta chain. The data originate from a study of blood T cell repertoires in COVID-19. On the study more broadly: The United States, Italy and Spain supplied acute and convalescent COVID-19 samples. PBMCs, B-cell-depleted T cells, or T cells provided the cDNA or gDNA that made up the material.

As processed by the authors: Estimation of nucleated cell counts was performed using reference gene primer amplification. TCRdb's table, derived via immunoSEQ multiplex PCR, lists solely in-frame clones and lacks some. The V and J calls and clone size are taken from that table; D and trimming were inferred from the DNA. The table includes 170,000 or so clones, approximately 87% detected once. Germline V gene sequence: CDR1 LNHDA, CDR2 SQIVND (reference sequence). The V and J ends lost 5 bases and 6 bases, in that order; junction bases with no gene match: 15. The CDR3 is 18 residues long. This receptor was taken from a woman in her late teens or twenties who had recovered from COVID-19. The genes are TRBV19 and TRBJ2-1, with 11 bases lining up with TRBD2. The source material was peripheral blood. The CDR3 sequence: CASSRVTSGGVSRNEQFF. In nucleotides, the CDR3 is TGTGCCAGTAGTCGAGTTACTAGCGGGGGAGTTAGTCGCAATGAGCAGTTCTTC.